The entry below gives a single T cell receptor beta chain sequence along with its context. This sample stems from a study of blood T cell repertoires in COVID-19. The overall study: Samples came from the United States, Italy and Spain, spanning acute and convalescent COVID-19.

This CDR3 is 17 amino acids long. CDR1 is SNHLY, CDR2 FYNNEI, per germline. The ends lost 7 bases at V and 0 bases at J; junction bases unmatched: 10. TCRdb's copy holds only in-frame clones and misses some; the assay was immunoSEQ multiplex PCR. The sample has 190,000 or so clones; about 81% are singletons. The gene calls are TRBV2 and TRBJ1-4, with 8 nucleotides matching TRBD1. This clonotype was obtained from a man in his forties who had recovered from COVID-19. The specimen was PBMCs or T cells enriched from blood (not recorded which). In DNA, the CDR3 is TGTGCCAGCAAACGGTCAGGGGGCGCATCAACTAATGAAAAACTGTTTTTT. Translated: CASKRSGGASTNEKLFF.